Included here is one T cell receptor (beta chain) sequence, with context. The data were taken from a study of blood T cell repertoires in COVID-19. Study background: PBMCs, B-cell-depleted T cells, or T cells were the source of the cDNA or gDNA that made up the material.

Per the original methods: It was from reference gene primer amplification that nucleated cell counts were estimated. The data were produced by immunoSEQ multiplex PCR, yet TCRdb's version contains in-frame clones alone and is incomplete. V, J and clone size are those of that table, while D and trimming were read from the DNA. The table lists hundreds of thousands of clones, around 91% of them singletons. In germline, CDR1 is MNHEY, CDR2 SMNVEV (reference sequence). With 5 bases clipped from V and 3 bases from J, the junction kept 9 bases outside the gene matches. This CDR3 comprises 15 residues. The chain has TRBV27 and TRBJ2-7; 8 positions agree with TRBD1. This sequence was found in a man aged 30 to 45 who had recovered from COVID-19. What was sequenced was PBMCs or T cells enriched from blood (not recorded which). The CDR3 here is CASSPRDRQYYEQYF. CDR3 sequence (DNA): TGTGCCAGCAGTCCTAGGGACAGGCAATACTACGAGCAGTACTTC.